This T cell receptor beta chain was recovered during a study of blood T cell repertoires in COVID-19. Germline V gene sequence: CDR1 MNHEY, CDR2 SVGEGT. This CDR3 contains 15 residues. Trimming at V came to 5 bases and at J to 4 bases, leaving 5 bases not matched to a gene. Only in-frame clones appear in the TCRdb table, and some are missing; sequencing was by immunoSEQ multiplex PCR. In the table there are about 170,000 clones, around 83% of which are singletons. Recovered status in Cohort 3 required two negative PCRs, clearance, or symptom resolution. This chain uses TRBV6-2 or TRBV6-3 with TRBJ2-3; TRBD1 aligns across 11 bases. What was sequenced was PBMCs or T cells enriched from blood (not recorded which). This receptor was taken from a man aged 45-65 years who had recovered from COVID-19. This CDR3 reads CASSAPGQGADTQYF. The CDR3 coding sequence is TGTGCCAGCAGTGCCCCGGGACAGGGGGCAGATACGCAGTATTTT.